This T cell receptor (beta chain) was observed in a study of CD8+ T cells in alopecia areata. The V gene's germline CDR1 is MGHDK and CDR2 SYGVNS. V was trimmed by 6 bases and J by 0 bases, leaving 10 bases between them. The CDR3 is 14 amino acids. Treatment indicated: oral pan-JAK inhibitor, 5-10 mg twice daily. This clone was picked up a small number of times. It was cDNA, reverse transcribed from extracted RNA, that served as the sequencing template. Here immunoSEQ multiplex PCR was the method, and the copy in TCRdb shows in-frame clones only, minus some. This table has 110,000 to 150,000 clones, approximately 85% appearing once.

The input for sequencing was CD8+ T cells sorted from blood, taken at week 4, from a patient treated with tofacitinib. The chain couples TRBV25-1 to TRBJ2-3; D unclear. This TCR derives from a human donor with alopecia areata. DNA for the CDR3: TGTGCCAGCAGCTACTCCTTTAGCACAGATACGCAGTATTTT. Translation gives CASSYSFSTDTQYF.